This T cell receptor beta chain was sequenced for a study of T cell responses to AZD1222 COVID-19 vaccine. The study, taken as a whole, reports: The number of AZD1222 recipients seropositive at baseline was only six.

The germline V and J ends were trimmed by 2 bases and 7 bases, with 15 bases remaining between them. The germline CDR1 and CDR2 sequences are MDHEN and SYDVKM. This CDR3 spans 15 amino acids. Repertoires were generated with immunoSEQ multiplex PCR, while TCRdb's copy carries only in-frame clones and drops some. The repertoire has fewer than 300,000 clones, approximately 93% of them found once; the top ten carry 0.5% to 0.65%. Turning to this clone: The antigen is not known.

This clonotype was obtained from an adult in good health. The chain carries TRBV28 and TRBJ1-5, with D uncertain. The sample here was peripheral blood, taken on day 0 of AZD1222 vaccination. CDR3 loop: CASSLSSGYGQPQHF. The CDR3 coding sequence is TGTGCCAGCAGTTTAAGTTCGGGGTACGGGCAGCCCCAGCATTTT.